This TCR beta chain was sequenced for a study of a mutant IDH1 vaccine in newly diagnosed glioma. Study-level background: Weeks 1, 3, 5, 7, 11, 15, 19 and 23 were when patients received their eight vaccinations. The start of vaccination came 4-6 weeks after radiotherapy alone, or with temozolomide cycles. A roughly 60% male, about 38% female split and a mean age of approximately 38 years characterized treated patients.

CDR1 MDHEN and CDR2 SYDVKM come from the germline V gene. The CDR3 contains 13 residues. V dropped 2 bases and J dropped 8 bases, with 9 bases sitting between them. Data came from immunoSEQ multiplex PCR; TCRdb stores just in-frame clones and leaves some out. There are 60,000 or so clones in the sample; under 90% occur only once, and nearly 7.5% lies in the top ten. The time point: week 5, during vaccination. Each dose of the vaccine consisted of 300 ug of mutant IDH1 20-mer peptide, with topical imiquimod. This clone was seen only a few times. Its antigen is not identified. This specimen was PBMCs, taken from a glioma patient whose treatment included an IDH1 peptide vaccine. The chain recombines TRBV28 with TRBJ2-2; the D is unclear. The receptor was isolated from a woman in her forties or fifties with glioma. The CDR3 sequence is CASSLVHLGELFF. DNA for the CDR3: TGTGCCAGCAGTTTAGTTCATTTGGGGGAGCTGTTTTTT.